Below, 31 T cell receptor beta chains from the same sample are listed, as sequenced in a study of identical twins. TCRdb independently ran MiXCR on the 5' RACE reads; one entry per CDR3 protein. The table shows around 1.7 million distinct CDR3 sequences, with about 32% occurring only once. Sequencing was carried out using cord blood. These receptors all come from a newborn girl in good health.

This chain joins TRBV27 and TRBJ2-7; D might be TRBD2 (6 bases). The CDR3 totals 15 residues. The V and J ends lost 5 bases and 4 bases respectively, with 18 bases between them. Germline V gene data show CDR1 as MNHEY and CDR2 as SMNVEV (reference sequence). This CDR3 is CASSRLPGESYEQYF. CDR3 sequence (DNA): TGTGCCAGCAGTCGACTTCCGGGAGAGTCGTACGAGCAGTACTTC.

This clonotype occurred a few times. The J gene is TRBJ2-5, the V gene TRBV25-1; the D gene is possibly TRBD2 (5 bases). The germline V gene has CDR1 MGHDK and CDR2 SYGVNS. Trimming left V 7 bases short and J 2 bases short, with 11 bases between. The CDR3 is 13 amino acids. For the CDR3, the DNA is TGTGCCAGCAACCCCCCGGGGCAAGAGACCCAGTACTTC. This translates into CASNPPGQETQYF. The full variable domain, with the rest looked up from reference TRBV25-1 and TRBJ2-5, is EADIYQTPRYLVIGTGKKITLECSQTMGHDKMYWYQQDPGMELHLIHYSYGVNSTEKGDLSSESTVSRIRTEHFPLTLESARPSHTSQYLCASNPPGQETQYFGPGTRLLVL.

This clonotype was picked up a small number of times. J is TRBJ2-3 and V is TRBV3-1; D gene unclear. The CDR3 has 13 residues. The germline V gene encodes CDR1 LGHDT and CDR2 YNNKEL (reference sequence). Trimming left V 0 bases short and J 6 bases short, with 7 bases between. CDR3: CASSQDRWDTQYF. Here the CDR3 DNA reads TGTGCCAGCAGCCAAGATCGGTGGGATACGCAGTATTTT.

This clonotype was picked up a small number of times. This chain joins TRBV6-1 and TRBJ2-7; 8 positions agree with TRBD1. With 0 bases clipped from V and 2 bases from J, the junction kept 9 bases outside the gene matches. The V gene's germline CDR1 is MNHNS and CDR2 SASEGT. The CDR3 covers 17 residues. CDR3 sequence reads: CASSEAGWGQATYEQYF. The CDR3 region has the DNA TGTGCCAGCAGTGAAGCGGGTTGGGGACAGGCTACCTACGAGCAGTACTTC.

This sequence joins TRBV10-3 and TRBJ2-1; the match to TRBD1 covers 8 bases. The CDR3 length is 13 residues. CDR1 is ENHRY and CDR2 is SYGVKD in the germline V gene. V dropped 11 bases and J dropped 5; count of bases not matched to a gene: 8. The CDR3: CASRTGIHNEQFF. The CDR3 bases are TGTGCCTCTAGGACAGGGATCCACAATGAGCAGTTCTTC.

Notes on this clonotype: A much larger clone differs from this one at a single base, so this may be a read error. The J gene is TRBJ2-7, the V gene TRBV4-2, with 11 bases aligning to TRBD2. This CDR3 is 16 amino acids long. Looked up from germline, CDR1 is LGHNA and CDR2 is YNFKEQ. The CDR3 nucleotides read TGTGCCAGCGGCCAAAAAGAGACTAGCGGGACCTACGAGCAGTACTTC. Translating gives CASGQKETSGTYEQYF.

This clonotype showed up just a few times. J is TRBJ2-1 and V is TRBV7-9, with 8 bases aligning to TRBD2. Germline-derived CDR1 and CDR2 are SEHNR and FQNEAQ (reference sequence). The junction had 2 bases not matched to a gene; V was cut back by 0 bases and J by 7 bases. This CDR3 contains 14 residues. The CDR3 sequence: CASSLAIAGNEQFF. The CDR3 DNA reads as TGTGCCAGCAGCTTAGCGATAGCGGGAAATGAGCAGTTCTTC. The full variable domain, in which reference TRBV7-9 and TRBJ2-1 provide the parts outside the CDR3, is DTGVSQNPRHKITKRGQNVTFRCDPISEHNRLYWYRQTLGQGPEFLTYFQNEAQLEKSRLLSDRFSAERPKGSFSTLEIQRTEQGDSAMYLCASSLAIAGNEQFFGPGTRLTVL.

The table lists this clonotype with a few counts. The V call is TRBV20-1, the J call TRBJ1-4; maybe TRBD1 (6 bases). Trimming shortened V by 6 bases and J by 5 bases, and 13 bases separated the two germline ends. The CDR3 length is 13 residues. Germline values: CDR1 DFQATT, CDR2 SNEGSKA (reference sequence). CDR3 bases: TGCAGTGCCCGCCCGGGACAAAATGAAAAACTGTTTTTT. Amino acids: CSARPGQNEKLFF.

The genes are TRBV2 and TRBJ1-2; maybe TRBD1 (5 bases). V was cut by 10 bases and J by 0 bases, with 21 bases left in between. The CDR3 consists of 16 residues. From germline, CDR1 is SNHLY and CDR2 FYNNEI. The CDR3 sequence is CANQNAQGPSNYGYTF. DNA for the CDR3: TGTGCCAACCAAAACGCCCAGGGCCCCTCTAACTATGGCTACACCTTC.

CDR3 region: CASSQGPRGGELFF. The CDR3, as DNA: TGTGCCAGCAGCCAAGGCCCCAGGGGCGGGGAGCTGTTTTTT. The chain recombines TRBV14 with TRBJ2-2; possible D gene TRBD1, 6 bases. Trimming pared 1 base from V and 7 bases from J, leaving 10 bases between. CDR1 and CDR2 (germline): SGHDN, FVKESK. The CDR3 covers 14 residues.

The CDR3 sequence is CASSYPWQRLLYGYTF. The CDR3 DNA follows: TGTGCCAGCAGTTACCCCTGGCAGCGTCTATTGTATGGCTACACCTTC. The rearrangement links TRBV6-2 or TRBV6-3 to TRBJ1-2, with unresolved D. V lost 2 bases to trimming and J lost 5 bases, with 18 bases between them. This CDR3 has 16 amino acids. CDR1 and CDR2 from the germline V gene are MNHEY and SVGEGT.

In the case of this clonotype: A much larger clone differs from this one at a single base, so this may be a read error. Here the CDR3 reads CASSPQPRHFGAQYEQYF. CDR3 nucleotide sequence: TGTGCCAGCAGTCCCCAGCCACGTCACTTCGGGGCGCAATACGAGCAGTACTTC. V gene TRBV12-3 or TRBV12-4 combines with J gene TRBJ2-7, with D perhaps TRBD1 or TRBD2 (5 bases each). This CDR3 comprises 18 residues. V dropped 5 bases and J dropped 4 bases, with 27 bases sitting between them.

Concerning this clonotype: An end of the junction differs from the germline gene, which may be a read error. J is TRBJ1-4 and V is TRBV28; D perhaps matches TRBD1 (6 bases). CDR1 and CDR2 from the germline V gene are MDHEN and SYDVKM. This CDR3 is built from 14 residues. Written as DNA, the CDR3 is TGTGCCAGCAGTTCAACAGGGCCTAATGTAAAACTGTTTTTT. Amino acid sequence: CASSSTGPNVKLFF.

In this sample, this clonotype turned up a few times. V and J are TRBV7-9 and TRBJ2-7; 10 bases line up with TRBD1. Trimming removed 3 bases from V and 5 bases from J; junction bases left unmatched: 10. CDR1 is SEHNR and CDR2 is FQNEAQ in the germline V gene (reference sequence). The CDR3 consists of 16 residues. The CDR3 sequence: CASSLIRGQGWNEQYF. As DNA, the CDR3 is TGTGCCAGCAGCTTGATCCGGGGACAGGGGTGGAACGAGCAGTACTTC.

In this sample, this clonotype turned up a few times. The V gene is TRBV29-1, the J gene TRBJ2-3; TRBD2 agrees at 7 bases. The CDR3 sequence is 14 residues long. V lost 6 bases and J lost 1; bases outside the gene matches: 7. CDR1 SQVTM and CDR2 ANQGSEA come from the germline V gene. CDR3 in amino acids: CSVERGVGTDTQYF. The DNA for the CDR3 is TGCAGCGTCGAGCGGGGCGTTGGCACAGATACGCAGTATTTT.

Note on this clonotype: A much larger clone differs by one base, so this may be a read error. The chain has TRBV5-1 and TRBJ1-2; D is uncertain. V shed 3 bases and J shed 4 bases, with 13 bases lying between them. The CDR3 loop spans 14 amino acids. Germline CDR1 SGHRS, CDR2 YFSETQ. The CDR3: CASSSNFGPYGYTF. The DNA for the CDR3 is TGCGCCAGCAGCTCGAATTTCGGACCCTATGGCTACACCTTC.

In this sample, this clonotype turned up once. This rearrangement joins TRBV7-6 to TRBJ1-4; D may be TRBD1 (5 bases). The CDR3 is 12 residues long. Germline values: CDR1 SGHVS, CDR2 FNYEAQ. The V and J ends lost 11 bases and 1 base respectively, with 8 bases between them. CDR3 sequence: CAAGGTNEKLFF. Here the CDR3 DNA reads TGTGCCGCCGGGGGAACTAATGAAAAACTGTTTTTT.

V and J are TRBV7-6 and TRBJ2-7, with TRBD2 identical over 9 bases. In germline, CDR1 is SGHVS, CDR2 FNYEAQ. This CDR3 is built from 19 residues. J was trimmed by 0 bases and V by 2 bases; bases with no gene match: 14. CDR3 sequence (DNA): TGTGCCAGCAGCTTAAGACCTAGCGGGGTAAGGCAGGGCTCCTACGAGCAGTACTTC. Protein: CASSLRPSGVRQGSYEQYF. The entire variable domain, with the rest obtained from reference TRBV7-6 and TRBJ2-7, is as follows: GAGVSQSPRYKVTKRGQDVALRCDPISGHVSLYWYRQALGQGPEFLTYFNYEAQQDKSGLPNDRFSAERPEGSISTLTIQRTEQRDSAMYRCASSLRPSGVRQGSYEQYFGPGTRLTVT.

The gene calls are TRBV20-1 and TRBJ2-3; 9 nucleotides agree with TRBD2. The CDR3 runs to 14 residues. Per the germline V gene, CDR1 is DFQATT and CDR2 is SNEGSKA (reference sequence). The CDR3 sequence is CSPRLAEIPDTQYF. The CDR3 nucleotides read TGCAGCCCCCGACTAGCGGAGATCCCAGATACGCAGTATTTT.

This clonotype has a single count. CDR3 sequence (DNA): TGTGCCATCAGTGGATGGGACACCGGGGAGCTGTTTTTT. It translates to CAISGWDTGELFF. The chain combines TRBV10-3 with TRBJ2-2, with D uncertain. V was cut by 4 bases and J by 3 bases, with 6 bases left in between. The CDR3 totals 13 residues. Germline-derived CDR1 and CDR2 are ENHRY and SYGVKD.

This clonotype was seen many times. The chain combines TRBV7-6 with TRBJ2-3; D unclear. The CDR3 length is 14 residues. Trimming removed 6 bases at V and 0 bases at J, with 10 bases between. The germline CDR1 and CDR2 sequences are SGHVS and FNYEAQ. The CDR3 coding sequence is TGTGCCAGCAGTTTACTAACTAGCACAGATACGCAGTATTTT. The encoded protein is CASSLLTSTDTQYF.

The chain is built from TRBV27 and TRBJ2-2; D may be TRBD1 (6 bases). Germline values: CDR1 MNHEY, CDR2 SMNVEV (reference sequence). V was trimmed by 10 bases and J by 0 bases, leaving 12 bases between them. The CDR3 runs 14 residues. The CDR3 loop reads CATRTAANTGELFF. The CDR3 DNA sequence: TGTGCCACCAGGACAGCCGCGAACACCGGGGAGCTGTTTTTT.

The CDR3 region has the DNA TGCAGTGCTAGAGATATTAGCGGGAGTCACAGAGGTAATGAGCAGTTCTTC. Translation gives CSARDISGSHRGNEQFF. This chain joins TRBV20-1 and TRBJ2-1, with 9 bases aligning to TRBD2. The CDR3 contains 17 residues. V trimming: 0 bases; J trimming: 7 bases; junction bases outside the gene matches: 13. The germline gives CDR1 DFQATT, CDR2 SNEGSKA (reference sequence).

This sequence joins TRBV19 and TRBJ2-7, with D tentatively TRBD1 (6 bases). The V end was cut by 1 base, the J end by 6 bases, with 16 bases between. CDR3 length equals 15 residues. Germline CDR1 LNHDA, CDR2 SQIVND (reference sequence). CDR3 protein: CASSIAAGVSLEQYF. The CDR3 nucleotides are TGTGCCAGTAGTATAGCGGCAGGGGTTTCGCTCGAGCAGTACTTC.

The sample holds a few counts of this clonotype. The chain combines TRBV2 with TRBJ2-1; D assignment may be TRBD1 or TRBD2 (5 bases each). Germline V lookup: CDR1 SNHLY, CDR2 FYNNEI. This CDR3 region has 15 residues. The ends were cut back, 1 base at V and 2 bases at J, with 9 bases in the middle. This CDR3 is CASSEGGAPYNEQFF. For the CDR3, the DNA is TGTGCCAGCAGTGAAGGAGGGGCCCCCTACAATGAGCAGTTCTTC.

The rearrangement uses TRBV25-1 and TRBJ2-5; D may be TRBD1 or TRBD2 (5 bases each). The germline CDR1 and CDR2 sequences are MGHDK and SYGVNS. The CDR3 has 16 amino acids. Trimming removed 0 bases from V and 1 base from J, with 12 bases in between. The CDR3 bases are TGTGCCAGCAGTGAATATTGGGGACGGCTCCAAGAGACCCAGTACTTC. Translation: CASSEYWGRLQETQYF.

This clonotype was found many times. The J gene is TRBJ1-2, the V gene TRBV20-1; TRBD1 matches at 10 bases. Germline loops: CDR1 DFQATT, CDR2 SNEGSKA (reference sequence). V shed 5 bases and J 4 bases; nucleotides not matched to a gene: 1. The CDR3 spans 12 residues. In DNA form, the CDR3 reads TGCAGTGCTTGGACAGGGGGCTATGGCTACACCTTC. This gives the protein CSAWTGGYGYTF.

This clonotype occurred a few times. This sequence joins TRBV29-1 and TRBJ1-4, with D perhaps matching TRBD1 (5 bases). The length of the CDR3 is 14 residues. Trimming stripped 3 bases from V and 6 bases from J, with 14 bases between. From germline, CDR1 is SQVTM and CDR2 ANQGSEA. The CDR3 protein is CSVDPGRGDEKLFF. The CDR3 nucleotides are TGCAGCGTTGATCCGGGACGGGGAGATGAAAAACTGTTTTTT.

In this sample, this clonotype turned up a few times. The chain joins TRBV21-1 to TRBJ1-2. TRBV21-1 is flagged as a pseudogene. CDR3 length equals 16 residues. CDR3 in DNA: TGTGCCAGCAGCAAAGTAGTCGGCGGCAGCGACTATGGCTACACCTTC. The encoded protein is CASSKVVGGSDYGYTF.

This clonotype was seen a handful of times. The chain joins TRBV5-1 to TRBJ2-5; 8 nucleotides match TRBD1. The V gene's germline CDR1 is SGHRS and CDR2 YFSETQ. The CDR3 spans 14 residues. The trim removed 4 bases at V and 5 bases at J, leaving 7 bases unmatched. CDR3: CASSMGTGQETQYF. Written as DNA, the CDR3 is TGCGCCAGCAGCATGGGGACAGGCCAGGAGACCCAGTACTTC. Complete variable domain (other parts from reference TRBV5-1 and TRBJ2-5): KAGVTQTPRYLIKTRGQQVTLSCSPISGHRSVSWYQQTPGQGLQFLFEYFSETQRNKGNFPGRFSGRQFSNSRSEMNVSTLELGDSALYLCASSMGTGQETQYFGPGTRLLVL.

This rearrangement joins TRBV7-8 to TRBJ1-1; TRBD1 agrees at 7 bases. This CDR3 region has 14 residues. V was clipped by 6 bases and J by 2 bases; unmatched bases: 6. Germline V CDR1 and CDR2: SGHVS, FQNEAQ. CDR3 amino acids: CASRTGTANTEAFF. In nucleotides, the CDR3 is TGTGCCAGCAGGACCGGGACAGCAAACACTGAAGCTTTCTTT.